This T cell receptor (beta chain) stems from a study of monozygotic twins with inflammatory bowel disease. A note on this clonotype: Its antigen is still unknown.

The CDR3 is 15 amino acids. TCRdb reanalyzed the 5' RACE reads and collapses them to one entry per CDR3 protein, without DNA. Its table lists approximately 200,000 distinct CDR3 sequences. Overall study results and limits: Distinguishing T cell subtypes was not possible.

The sample comprised blood. The gene calls are TRBV12-3 or TRBV12-4 and TRBJ1-5; the TCRdb D gene call, TRBD1, has no DNA to confirm it. This clonotype originated in a human donor with ulcerative colitis or Crohn's disease, or a healthy co-twin of an affected twin (not recorded which). The CDR3 loop is CASRPGTVGNQPQHF.